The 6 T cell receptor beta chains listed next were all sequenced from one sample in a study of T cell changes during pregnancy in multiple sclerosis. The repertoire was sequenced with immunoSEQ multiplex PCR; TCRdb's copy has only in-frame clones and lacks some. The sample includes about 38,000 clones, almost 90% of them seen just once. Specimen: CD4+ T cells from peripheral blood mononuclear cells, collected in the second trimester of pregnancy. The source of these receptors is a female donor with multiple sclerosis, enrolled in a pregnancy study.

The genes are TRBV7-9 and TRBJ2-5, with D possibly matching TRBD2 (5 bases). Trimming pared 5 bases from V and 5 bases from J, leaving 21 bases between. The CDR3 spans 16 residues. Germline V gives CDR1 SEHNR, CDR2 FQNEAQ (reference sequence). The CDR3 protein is CASSTLGGRLWETQYF. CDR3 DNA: TGTGCCAGCAGCACACTAGGAGGCCGTTTGTGGGAGACCCAGTACTTC.

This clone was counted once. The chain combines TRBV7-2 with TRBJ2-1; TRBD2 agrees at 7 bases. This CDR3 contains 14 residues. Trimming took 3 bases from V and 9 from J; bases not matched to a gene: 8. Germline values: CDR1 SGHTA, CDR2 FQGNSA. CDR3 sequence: CASSLRRERAEQFF. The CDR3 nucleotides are TGTGCCAGCAGCTTGAGGCGGGAGAGGGCTGAGCAGTTCTTC.

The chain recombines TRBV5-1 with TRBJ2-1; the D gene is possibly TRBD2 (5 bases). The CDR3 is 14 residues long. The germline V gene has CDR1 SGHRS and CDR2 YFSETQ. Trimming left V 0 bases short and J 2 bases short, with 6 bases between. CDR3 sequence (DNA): TGCGCCAGCAGCTTGGGAGGGCCCTACAATGAGCAGTTCTTC. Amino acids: CASSLGGPYNEQFF.

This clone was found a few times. The DNA for the CDR3 is TGTGCCAGCAGTTTACCCCAGGGTTCTAGTGAAGCTTTCTTT. Translated, it gives CASSLPQGSSEAFF. This chain connects TRBV28 to TRBJ1-1; D might be TRBD1 (5 bases). With 2 bases removed from V and 7 bases from J, the gap between germline ends came to 14 bases. The CDR3 extends over 14 amino acids. Germline V lookup: CDR1 MDHEN, CDR2 SYDVKM.

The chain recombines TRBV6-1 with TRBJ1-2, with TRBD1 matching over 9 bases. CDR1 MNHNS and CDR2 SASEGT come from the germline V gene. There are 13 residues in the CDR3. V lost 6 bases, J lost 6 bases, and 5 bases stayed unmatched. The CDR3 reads CASRRDRADGYTF. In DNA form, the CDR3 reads TGTGCCAGCAGAAGGGACAGGGCGGATGGCTACACCTTC.

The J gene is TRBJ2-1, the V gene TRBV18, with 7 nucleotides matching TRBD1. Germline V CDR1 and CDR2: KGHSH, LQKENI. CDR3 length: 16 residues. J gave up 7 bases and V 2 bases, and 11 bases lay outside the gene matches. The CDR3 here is CASSPEGTEGRNEQFF. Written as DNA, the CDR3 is TGTGCCAGCTCACCAGAGGGGACAGAGGGTAGGAATGAGCAGTTCTTC.